Listed below are T cell receptor beta chains from one sample, sequenced in a study of CD8+ T cells in alopecia areata. The data were produced by immunoSEQ multiplex PCR, yet TCRdb's version contains in-frame clones alone and is incomplete. Here the sample spans 120,000 or so clones, approximately 38% being singletons. Sequences were obtained from CD4+ T cells sorted from blood. The receptor source for this set is a human donor with alopecia areata. CDR3s include the opening cysteine and the closing phenylalanine or tryptophan. A D gene is named only where the DNA matches it firmly. A row's size may be missing; if present it is once, few, many or a size class.

D	V	J	size	CDR3	DNA
NA	TRBV29-1	TRBJ2-7	few	CSVEKRVVGEQYF	TGCAGCGTTGAGAAAAGGGTAGTAGGCGAGCAGTACTTC
TRBD1	TRBV5-1	TRBJ1-4	NA	CASSSQGATNEKLFF	TGCGCCAGCAGCTCTCAGGGGGCAACTAATGAAAAACTGTTTTTT
NA	TRBV18	TRBJ2-1	NA	CASSPLSVNNEQFF	TGTGCCAGCTCACCCCTTTCTGTCAACAATGAGCAGTTCTTC
TRBD1	TRBV2	TRBJ2-1	NA	CASGTVDEQFF	TGTGCCAGCGGGACAGTGGATGAGCAGTTCTTC
TRBD2	TRBV29-1	TRBJ2-7	few	CSGRTSGRTYEQYF	TGCAGCGGTAGGACTAGCGGGAGAACCTACGAGCAGTACTTC
TRBD1	TRBV9	TRBJ1-5	NA	CASSRSPGQGSNQPQHF	TGTGCCAGCAGCCGATCTCCGGGACAGGGAAGCAATCAGCCCCAGCATTTT
NA	TRBV15	TRBJ2-7	NA	CATSRSGSPEQYF	TGTGCCACCAGCAGGAGCGGGTCCCCCGAGCAGTACTTC
NA	TRBV5-1	TRBJ1-5	NA	CASSSGEQQGQPQHF	TGCGCCAGCAGCTCCGGAGAGCAGCAGGGGCAGCCCCAGCATTTT
NA	TRBV6-6	TRBJ1-2	NA	CASSIGQYGYTF	TGTGCCAGCAGTATTGGACAGTATGGCTACACCTTC
TRBD1	TRBV10-3	TRBJ2-7	NA	CATQTGEGYEQYF	TGTGCCACCCAGACAGGGGAAGGATACGAGCAGTACTTC